This T cell receptor beta chain was captured by sequencing in a study of blood T cell repertoires in COVID-19. Study context: PBMCs, B-cell-depleted T cells, or T cells provided the cDNA or gDNA that made up the material.

Sequenced by immunoSEQ multiplex PCR; TCRdb stores in-frame clones only, minus some. The profile shows more than 85,000 clones, roughly 92% of them singletons. Followed longitudinally, the Seattle patients had been enrolled during active infection. There are 14 residues in the CDR3. Germline CDR1 is LNHDA and CDR2 is SQIVND (reference sequence). The ends lost 5 bases at V and 9 bases at J; junction bases unmatched: 8. This clonotype was sampled from a woman aged 50 to 65 with COVID-19, enrolled during active disease. The gene calls are TRBV19 and TRBJ2-3, with TRBD2 identical over 10 bases. The sequencing input was peripheral blood. The CDR3 reads CASSLAGDLATQYF. The CDR3 bases are TGTGCCAGTAGTCTAGCGGGGGACCTTGCCACGCAGTATTTT.